A selection of T cell receptor beta chains follows, all from one sample in a study of T cell responses to AZD1222 COVID-19 vaccine. Sequencing was performed with immunoSEQ multiplex PCR; in TCRdb, only in-frame clones are kept and a portion is missing. The sample yields about 130,000 clones, about 94% seen once. This specimen was peripheral blood, taken on day 0 of AZD1222 vaccination. The receptors derive from an adult in good health. The CDR3 runs from the conserved cysteine through the conserved F or W. A D gene is named only where the DNA matches it firmly. Part of the rows lack a size; the others show once, few, many or a class for expanded clones.

j_call v_call clone_size d_call cdr3_nt cdr3_aa
TRBJ1-1 TRBV6-1 once NA TGTGCCAGCAGTGAAATGGCAGCAGAAGCTTTCTTT CASSEMAAEAFF
TRBJ2-1 TRBV24-1 NA TRBD2 TGTGCCACCAGTGATTTCGATATAGCGGGTAGGATCAATGAGCAGTTCTTC CATSDFDIAGRINEQFF
TRBJ1-1 TRBV3-1/TRBV3-2 NA NA TGTGCCAGCAGCCAAGACGGGACAATCTCTGAAGCTTTCTTT CASSQDGTISEAFF
TRBJ2-2 TRBV7-3 NA NA TGTGCCAGCAGCTTAACAGCTTTGAACACCGGGGAGCTGTTTTTT CASSLTALNTGELFF
TRBJ2-7 TRBV19 NA TRBD2 TGTGCCAGTACCCCAGGAGCGGGAACGACCGGGAGCGACGAGCAGTACTTC CASTPGAGTTGSDEQYF
TRBJ1-2 TRBV25-1 NA NA TGTGCCAGCAGTGAATATTTCGGGGCTAGGGGCTACACCTTC CASSEYFGARGYTF
TRBJ1-1 TRBV4-3 NA NA TGCGCCAGCAGCCAAGATCAGAACCTGAACACTGAAGCTTTCTTT CASSQDQNLNTEAFF
TRBJ2-5 TRBV5-1 NA TRBD1 TGCGCCAGCAGCTCGGGCCCCCTCAGACAGGGCCTTGGGGAGACCCAGTACTTC CASSSGPLRQGLGETQYF
TRBJ2-2 TRBV15 NA TRBD1 TGTGCCACCAGCAGAGACCCCACCCCCCCGGGACAGGGAACGACCGGGGAGCTGTTTTTT CATSRDPTPPGQGTTGELFF
TRBJ2-1 TRBV5-1 NA TRBD2 TGCGCCAGCATGGCGGGGGGGTCCTACAATGAGCAGTTCTTC CASMAGGSYNEQFF
TRBJ2-7 TRBV15 NA TRBD1 TGTGCCACCTCGGCCGGGACAGGGGGTTTCGAGCAGTACTTC CATSAGTGGFEQYF
TRBJ2-2 TRBV5-4 NA NA TGTGCCAGCAGCTTGGTAGGGGGGCACACCGGGGAGCTGTTTTTT CASSLVGGHTGELFF
TRBJ2-7 TRBV27 NA NA TGTGCCAGCAGTGCGGGGCTCGAGCAGTACTTC CASSAGLEQYF
TRBJ2-5 TRBV7-7 NA NA TGTGCTAGCAGCTTAGGGGCAGGATTACAAGAGACCCAGTACTTC CASSLGAGLQETQYF
TRBJ1-5 TRBV6-2/TRBV6-3 NA NA TGTGCCAGCAGTTACGTGGCGGGGGGGATCCAGCATTTT CASSYVAGGIQHF
TRBJ1-2 TRBV6-5 NA NA TGTGCCAGCAGTTACTCAAGGGGGACTAACTATGGCTACACCTTC CASSYSRGTNYGYTF
TRBJ1-2 TRBV7-2 NA NA TGTGCCAGCAGCTCCCTCCGGGGGTATGGCTACACCTTC CASSSLRGYGYTF
TRBJ1-3 TRBV7-9 NA NA TGTGCCAGCAGCTCTCCTCAGAGAAACACCATATATTTT CASSSPQRNTIYF
TRBJ1-1 TRBV2 NA TRBD1 TGTGCCAGCAGTCTGAGACAGGGGGCAACTGAAGCTTTCTTT CASSLRQGATEAFF
TRBJ1-2 TRBV10-2 NA NA TGCGCCAGCAGTGAGCGAGTTCAGAACTATGGCTACACCTTC CASSERVQNYGYTF
TRBJ2-7 TRBV5-5 NA TRBD1 TGTGCCAGCAGCCTCTGGAGTCAGGGGGCGTCAGAGCAGTACTTC CASSLWSQGASEQYF
TRBJ2-1 TRBV10-3 NA NA TGTGCCATCAGTGAGAAATTGAGGGGCAATGAGCAGTTCTTC CAISEKLRGNEQFF
TRBJ1-5 TRBV3-1/TRBV3-2 NA TRBD1 TGTGCCAGCAGCCAAGCCCCAGGGGGCCCGTGGCAGCCCCAGCATTTT CASSQAPGGPWQPQHF
TRBJ2-3 TRBV18 NA NA TGTGCCAGCTCATACCGGGCCTCGGATACGCAGTATTTT CASSYRASDTQYF
TRBJ1-1 TRBV5-1 NA NA TGCGCCAGCAGCATGGGCGCCGCGACGTTTACTGAAGCTTTCTTT CASSMGAATFTEAFF
TRBJ1-1 TRBV19 NA NA TGTGCCAGTAGTACGATGACCCAGGGAACTGAAGCTTTCTTT CASSTMTQGTEAFF
TRBJ2-1 TRBV5-4 NA NA TGTGCCAGCAGCTTAGGTTCCGCCGGAAATGAGCAGTTCTTC CASSLGSAGNEQFF
TRBJ2-1 TRBV24-1 NA TRBD2 TGTGCCACCAGTGATCCCCCCCGGGGTAGCGGGATCCAGCGCAATGAGCAGTTCTTC CATSDPPRGSGIQRNEQFF
TRBJ1-1 TRBV9 NA NA TGTGCCAGCAGCGTATCACCGGGGGCGAACACTGAAGCTTTCTTT CASSVSPGANTEAFF
TRBJ1-2 TRBV28 NA NA TGTGCCAGCAGTTTTAGTGCCTCCAACTATGGCTACACCTTC CASSFSASNYGYTF
TRBJ1-5 TRBV28 once NA TGTGCCAGCAGTTCCCGGCCTCAGGGCCTCCAGCCCCAGCATTTT CASSSRPQGLQPQHF
TRBJ2-1 TRBV28 once TRBD2 TGTGCCAGCAGGGCGGGACTAGCGGGAGGTAGGGAGCAGTTCTTC CASRAGLAGGREQFF
TRBJ2-5 TRBV3-1/TRBV3-2 NA NA TGTGCCAGCAGCCACCGGCAGGGGGGACAAGAGACCCAGTACTTC CASSHRQGGQETQYF
TRBJ1-1 TRBV7-8 NA NA TGTGCCAGCAGCTTGATGGGTGAAGCTTTCTTT CASSLMGEAFF
TRBJ2-1 TRBV14 NA NA TGTGCCAGCAGCCAAAGACCCTACAATGAGCAGTTCTTC CASSQRPYNEQFF
TRBJ2-2 TRBV5-1 NA TRBD1 TGCGCCAGCAGCTTAGACACTGACAGGGTCAAGACCGGGGAGCTGTTTTTT CASSLDTDRVKTGELFF
TRBJ1-1 TRBV14 NA TRBD1 TGTGCCAGCAGCATACACAGGGGAGACGCTGAAGCTTTCTTT CASSIHRGDAEAFF
TRBJ2-3 TRBV27 NA TRBD2 TGTGCCAGCAGTTGGCGACTAGCGGGAGGTCTAGATACGCAGTATTTT CASSWRLAGGLDTQYF
TRBJ2-7 TRBV29-1 NA NA TGCAGCGTTGTTTGGAGTTCGGGCTACGAGCAGTACTTC CSVVWSSGYEQYF
TRBJ2-7 TRBV5-1 NA NA TGCGCCAGCAGCTCTTCCTACGAGCAGTACTTC CASSSSYEQYF
TRBJ1-6 TRBV14 NA NA TGTGCCAGCAGCCAGATCAGGGGTGCCTATAATTCACCCCTCCACTTT CASSQIRGAYNSPLHF
TRBJ1-1 TRBV14 NA TRBD1 TGTGCCAGCAGCCGACGGGGACAGTCGCGAACCTTATCCACTGAAGCTTTCTTT CASSRRGQSRTLSTEAFF
TRBJ1-1 TRBV6-2/TRBV6-3 NA NA TGTGCCAGCAGTATCCTACAACCGAACACTGAAGCTTTCTTT CASSILQPNTEAFF
TRBJ1-1 TRBV2 NA NA TGTGCCAGCTCTGAGGAGGATGGCACTGAAGCTTTCTTT CASSEEDGTEAFF
TRBJ2-1 TRBV5-1 NA TRBD2 TGCGCCAGCAGCGATCCCGCTAGCGGGGGCTCCTACAATGAGCAGTTCTTC CASSDPASGGSYNEQFF
TRBJ1-3 TRBV6-1 NA NA TGTGCCAGCAGTGAATCACCCAGCCGAAACACCATATATTTT CASSESPSRNTIYF
TRBJ1-2 TRBV12-5 NA NA TGTGCTAGTGGACCCGGGACCGCTTATGGCTACACCTTC CASGPGTAYGYTF
TRBJ2-1 TRBV5-6 NA TRBD1 TGTGCCAGCAGCTTGGCTATGACAGGGTTAAATGAGCAGTTCTTC CASSLAMTGLNEQFF
TRBJ1-5 TRBV19 once TRBD1 TGTGCCAGTACTCAGGACAGGGGCCAGCCCCAGCATTTT CASTQDRGQPQHF
TRBJ2-3 TRBV27 NA NA TGTGCCAGCAGCTTCGGACCCGGCGCAGATACGCAGTATTTT CASSFGPGADTQYF